The entry below describes one TCR beta chain. Its antigen is not yet known. Within one base of it there is no much larger clone, and no base qualities were kept. Enrolling through a virtual design, the prospective study's participants ranged in age from roughly 18 to 95 years and lived across around 25 United States geographic areas. Cohort assignment in the prospective study relied on participant-reported clinical history from a screening survey and a study questionnaire. For ImmuneRACE Cohort 3, a participant was defined as recovered based on two consecutive negative NP/OP PCR tests, clearance by a healthcare professional, or resolution of symptoms. In the prospective study, mobile phlebotomists collected whole blood, serum and a nasopharyngeal or oropharyngeal swab from each participant. Participants in the prospective study had the option to provide additional blood draws and questionnaires over an approximately 2-month period. Prospective study blood samples were shipped either frozen or at room temperature before DNA extraction.

The source of the sample is a study of blood T cell repertoires in COVID-19 (dated by TCRdb to about 2020). About the study as a whole: Samples from collaborators originated in the United States, Italy and Spain and spanned both the acute and convalescent phases of COVID-19. The sample metadata nearly always contained a de-identified subject ID, COVID-19 status, age in years and sex. Samples were obtained from the ongoing ImmuneRACE study (first 160 participants) and from 1,254 subjects provided by 6 global collaborators. Where available, HLA class I and class II types were taken from metadata supplied by the sample provider and were not determined by assay-based typing. The material from the prospective study consisted of cDNA or gDNA derived from T cells, B-cell-depleted T cells, or PBMCs. Deeply sampled blood TCRbeta repertoires from subjects exposed to, actively infected with, or recovered from COVID-19 were included in the dataset. The repertoires were made available in a free public database intended to serve as a resource for research on the immune response to SARS-CoV-2. The paper's findings and limits, for the study overall: The quantity of clinical and demographic metadata differed by source and by participant and was supplied without curation.

Taken from cysteine to phenylalanine, the CDR3 has 16 residues. Just the 48-base CDR3 DNA is kept, in frame starting at base 1. V is cut by 2 bases and J by 2 bases, and the space between the germline ends is 16 bases. Per the germline V gene (reference sequence), MNHEY is the CDR1 and SMNVEV is the CDR2. TCRbeta CDR3 regions were amplified from genomic DNA using the immunoSEQ Assay, a bias-controlled multiplex PCR. Per the source publication's procedure: The number of nucleated cells in each sample was estimated from the amplification of reference gene primers within the assay. To quantify the absolute abundance of each unique TCRbeta CDR3 rearrangement, sequence reads were collapsed and filtered. For each sample, productive Simpson clonality was calculated as the square root of Simpson's diversity index over productive rearrangements. TCRdb re-hosts the immuneACCESS table, in-frame sequences only. Its copies lack some clones; in the studies checked, an unresolved V gene accounts for under half of them, and the cause for the rest is not known. That table is the source of V, J and clone size, and D and trimming were worked out from the DNA. Recorded for this sample are roughly 200,000 clones; about 84% of them occurred a single time. The ten top clones hold over 7% of the sample.

The chain is assembled from TRBV27 and TRBJ2-7; D gene: possibly TRBD1, on 6 matching bases. This TCR was sampled from a woman between 25 and 40 years old who had recovered from COVID-19. Sample: PBMCs or T cells enriched from blood (not recorded which). The CDR3 reads as follows: CASSLRTVGDTYEQYF. The bases read TGTGCCAGCAGTTTACGGACAGTAGGGGATACCTACGAGCAGTACTTC.